This T cell receptor (beta chain) was retrieved from a study of OX40 agonist ivuxolimab in advanced cancers. Background for the entire study: The costimulatory receptor OX40 (CD134) was targeted by ivuxolimab, a fully human IgG2 agonistic monoclonal antibody. Intravenous ivuxolimab was administered to patients every 2 weeks at six dose levels: 0.01, 0.1, 0.3, 1.5, 3 and 10 mg/kg. Among the approximately 50 dose-escalation patients, around 19 had hepatocellular carcinoma, approximately 15 melanoma, 9 renal cell carcinoma and 9 head and neck cancer. A male proportion of roughly 80% and a mean age of 60 years, ranging from about 23 to 79, were recorded for the dose-escalation cohort. Prior anti-PD-1, anti-PD-L1 or anti-CTLA-4 therapy was permitted, and about two fifths of dose-escalation patients had received checkpoint inhibitors. Three dose-escalation patients achieved partial responses, one with hepatocellular carcinoma and two with cutaneous melanoma. The purpose of peripheral TCRbeta sequencing was to test whether ivuxolimab changed TCR sequence diversity and led to clonal T-cell expansion. The paper reports the monotherapy dose-escalation portion (N of about 51 patients) of the phase I ivuxolimab trial. Overall results and qualifications from the work: After ivuxolimab, more expanded clones were found on average in CD8+ T cells than in CD4+ T cells. Low levels of normalized T-cell clonal expansion were also shown by some nonresponding patients. In the 0.1-3.0 mg/kg groups, partial responders had among the lowest normalized peripheral clonal expansion, particularly in CD8+ T cells. At doses of 0.1 to 3.0 mg/kg, clonal expansion of both CD4+ and CD8+ blood T cells was observed from baseline to week 6. The antigen specificity of the peripheral T cells that underwent clonal expansion was not determined.

Genomic DNA was isolated from the sorted cells so that the TCRbeta CDR3 region could be sequenced. The immunoSEQ Assay was used to sequence the TCRbeta CDR3 regions. TCRdb obtained this table from immuneACCESS and retained in-frame rearrangements with V and J assigned. These tables miss some clones; where compared with another copy, unresolved V genes account for less than half of the shortfall, and the remainder is unexplained. The sample table contains fewer than 20,000 clones; only one count was recorded for around 84% of them. About 0.68% of the sample goes to the ten largest clones. This clone came up a few times. Its antigen is not yet known. It has no much larger one-base neighbor in the sample; base qualities were not kept. The V and J ends are trimmed by 0 bases and 6 bases, leaving 13 bases between them. From a lookup of the germline V gene, CDR1 and CDR2 are SGHRS and YFSETQ. The CDR3 holds 15 amino acids from the cysteine to the phenylalanine. Only the CDR3 region is kept as DNA, spanning 45 bases read in frame from base 1.

The trial excluded patients who had a history of autoimmune disease or who were on systemic immunosuppression. Peripheral blood for TCR sequencing was collected from all dose cohorts at baseline, on cycle 4 day 1, and on cycle 7 day 1. Samples were obtained from an open-label, multicenter, first-in-human phase I dose-escalation trial of ivuxolimab. Adults with locally advanced or metastatic melanoma, renal cell, hepatocellular, or head and neck squamous cell carcinoma were enrolled in the trial. Before TCR sequencing, CD4+ and CD8+ T cells were separately sorted from peripheral blood. The sequence links TRBV5-1 to TRBJ2-1, with no D gene named confidently. The source material was CD4+ or CD8+ T cells sorted from blood, sampled in a trial of the OX40 agonist ivuxolimab. The TCR originated in an adult with an advanced solid tumor such as melanoma, head and neck, liver or kidney cancer. The nucleotides read TGCGCCAGCAGCTTGGTTGTGACCGCCCCCAATGAGCAGTTCTTC. It translates as CASSLVVTAPNEQFF.